One sample yielded the 21 T cell receptor beta chains listed below, sequenced in a study of shared clonotypes between healthy human individuals. Sequencing used immunoSEQ multiplex PCR; TCRdb keeps in-frame clones, though not all of them. The sample records about 1.5 million clones, 95% to 99% being singletons. Material for sequencing was naive CD4+ T cells sorted from blood. Subset denoted: CD45RA+ positively selected. The source of these receptors is a young man in good health.

DNA for the CDR3: TGTGCCACCCGGGAAGCGCCCATCTACGAGCAGTACTTC. Its translation: CATREAPIYEQYF. V and J are TRBV6-5 and TRBJ2-7; TRBD2 is a possible D gene (5 bases). Trimming pared 10 bases from V and 3 bases from J, leaving 16 bases between. Germline CDR1 reads MNHEY; CDR2 reads SVGAGI. The CDR3 sequence is 13 residues long.

V usage is TRBV27 and J usage is TRBJ2-5; no definite D call. The CDR3 runs to 13 residues. Between the trimmed V and J ends, which lost 3 bases and 2 bases, there was a span of 7 bases. Germline lookup yields CDR1 MNHEY and CDR2 SMNVEV (reference sequence). In nucleotides, the CDR3 is TGTGCCAGCAGTTTGCTCAAACAAGAGACCCAGTACTTC. Translating gives CASSLLKQETQYF.

The V call is TRBV6-6, the J call TRBJ2-7, with TRBD2 identical over 7 bases. J was trimmed by 3 bases and V by 0 bases; bases with no gene match: 5. The germline V gene encodes CDR1 MNHNY and CDR2 SVGAGI (reference sequence). This CDR3 contains 15 residues. The CDR3 DNA reads TGTGCCAGCAGTTACTCTCCGGGACTATACTACGAGCAGTACTTC. This gives the protein CASSYSPGLYYEQYF.

This chain links TRBV29-1 with TRBJ1-1; D gene uncertain. The CDR3 extends over 12 amino acids. Germline CDR1 is SQVTM and CDR2 is ANQGSEA. DNA of the CDR3: TGCAGTGCCCTTGATGGCCCCACTGAAGCTTTCTTT. Residues: CSALDGPTEAFF.

The V call is TRBV7-2, the J call TRBJ2-1, with 8 bases matching TRBD2. Trimming took 1 base from V and 5 from J; bases not matched to a gene: 4. This CDR3 has 15 residues. Germline V gene data show CDR1 as SGHTA and CDR2 as FQGNSA. The CDR3 region has the DNA TGTGCCAGCAGCTTAGTCGGGAGGGCCCACAATGAGCAGTTCTTC. Its translation is CASSLVGRAHNEQFF.

The rearrangement joins TRBV14 to TRBJ1-5; no clear D gene. V shed 3 bases and J shed 2 bases, with 8 bases lying between them. The germline V gene encodes CDR1 SGHDN and CDR2 FVKESK. This CDR3 spans 14 amino acids. In DNA form, the CDR3 reads TGTGCCAGCAGCCAGATGGGTCGCAATCAGCCCCAGCATTTT. Translating it yields CASSQMGRNQPQHF.

A note on this clone: This sample includes further DNA sequences coding for the same CDR3. The rearrangement links TRBV5-4 to TRBJ2-3; TRBD2 matches 7 bases. V lost 0 bases to trimming and J lost 5 bases; unmatched junction nucleotides: 3. The CDR3 length is 14 residues. Germline V gene lookup returns CDR1 SGHNT and CDR2 YYREEE (reference sequence). The CDR3 loop is CASSLGQRGDTQYF. CDR3 nucleotide sequence: TGTGCCAGCAGCTTGGGACAGCGGGGAGATACGCAGTATTTT.

This chain connects TRBV7-2 to TRBJ1-2; D may be TRBD1 (5 bases). This CDR3 region has 12 residues. CDR1 is SGHTA, CDR2 FQGNSA, per germline. Trimming cost V 4 bases and J 8 bases, with 11 bases left between them. CDR3 in DNA: TGTGCCAGCAGCTACCGGGGGGAGGGCTACACCTTC. It yields the protein CASSYRGEGYTF. The variable domain in full, completed from reference TRBV7-2 and TRBJ1-2, reads GAGVSQSPSNKVTEKGKDVELRCDPISGHTALYWYRQSLGQGLEFLIYFQGNSAPDKSGLPSDRFSAERTGGSVSTLTIQRTQQEDSAVYLCASSYRGEGYTFGSGTRLTVV.

The chain combines TRBV7-9 with TRBJ2-3, with 8 bases lining up with TRBD1. V gave up 4 bases and J gave up 2 bases; unmatched junction bases: 5. The CDR3 is 15 residues long. Germline V lookup: CDR1 SEHNR, CDR2 FQNEAQ (reference sequence). This CDR3 reads CASSSPGQVTDTQYF. The CDR3 region has the DNA TGTGCCAGCAGCTCCCCGGGACAGGTCACAGATACGCAGTATTTT.

V is TRBV15 and J is TRBJ2-7; D possibly corresponds to TRBD1 (7 bases). The CDR3 loop spans 15 amino acids. V lost 1 base to trimming and J lost 5 bases, with 15 bases between them. Germline loops: CDR1 LNHNV, CDR2 YYDKDF (reference sequence). The CDR3 sequence is CATSRATARGDEQYF. The CDR3, as DNA: TGTGCCACCAGCAGAGCAACTGCCAGGGGGGACGAGCAGTACTTC.

V gene TRBV28 combines with J gene TRBJ2-1; D may be TRBD1 (6 bases). V was shortened by 5 bases and J by 10 bases, with 24 bases between the two germline ends. The CDR3 has 16 amino acids. Germline V lookup: CDR1 MDHEN, CDR2 SYDVKM. The CDR3 DNA reads as TGTGCCAGCAGTGAAAACCGGGACACGAACCACGGAGAGCAGTTCTTC. Protein: CASSENRDTNHGEQFF.

The CDR3 loop reads CASTLWKGTDTQYF. CDR3 in DNA: TGTGCCAGCACTCTCTGGAAGGGCACAGATACGCAGTATTTT. The chain combines TRBV6-5 with TRBJ2-3, with D uncertain. The CDR3 totals 14 residues. Germline V gene lookup returns CDR1 MNHEY and CDR2 SVGAGI. Trimming cost V 7 bases and J 1 base, with 12 bases left between them.

V is TRBV18 and J is TRBJ2-1, with 8 bases fitting TRBD2. V lost 0 bases and J lost 4; bases outside the gene matches: 2. The V gene's germline CDR1 is KGHSH and CDR2 LQKENI. CDR3 size: 15 residues. The CDR3 spells CASSPPAGAYNEQFF. Written as DNA, the CDR3 is TGTGCCAGCTCACCACCAGCGGGAGCGTACAATGAGCAGTTCTTC.

V is TRBV5-1 and J is TRBJ2-2; D is perhaps TRBD1 or TRBD2 (5 bases each). This CDR3 is built from 14 residues. Germline loops: CDR1 SGHRS, CDR2 YFSETQ. V lost 1 base and J 7 bases, leaving 11 bases between the germline ends. In nucleotides, the CDR3 is TGCGCCAGCAGCTTGTTCGAGGGGAACGGGGAGCTGTTTTTT. Its translation: CASSLFEGNGELFF. Full variable domain (outside the CDR3, taken from reference TRBV5-1 and TRBJ2-2): KAGVTQTPRYLIKTRGQQVTLSCSPISGHRSVSWYQQTPGQGLQFLFEYFSETQRNKGNFPGRFSGRQFSNSRSEMNVSTLELGDSALYLCASSLFEGNGELFFGEGSRLTVL.

The chain is built from TRBV7-9 and TRBJ1-2; 7 positions match TRBD1. V was clipped by 4 bases and J by 3 bases; unmatched bases: 2. The CDR3 is made up of 13 amino acids. Germline CDR1 is SEHNR and CDR2 is FQNEAQ (reference sequence). The CDR3 bases are TGTGCCAGCAGCTGGACAGGATACTATGGCTACACCTTC. Translated, it gives CASSWTGYYGYTF.

V is TRBV9 and J is TRBJ2-3; D ambiguous. CDR3 size: 15 residues. CDR1 and CDR2 (germline): SGDLS, YYNGEE. The germline V and J ends were trimmed by 0 bases and 1 base, with 9 bases remaining between them. The CDR3 sequence is CASSVVRERTDTQYF. CDR3 in DNA: TGTGCCAGCAGCGTAGTTCGAGAGCGCACAGATACGCAGTATTTT.

The V and J genes are TRBV10-2 and TRBJ2-1, with D unresolved. The germline gives CDR1 WSHSY, CDR2 SAAADI. CDR3 size: 13 residues. V shed 7 bases and J shed 4 bases, with 11 bases lying between them. Written as DNA, the CDR3 is TGCGCCAGCACTCGAGACCATTACAATGAGCAGTTCTTC. Its translation: CASTRDHYNEQFF.

This clone was seen a single time. The V and J genes are TRBV5-6 and TRBJ2-7, with 9 positions matching TRBD2. Germline CDR1 is SGHDT and CDR2 is YYEEEE. V shed 8 bases, J shed 3 bases, and the junction held 12 bases outside the gene matches. The CDR3 totals 15 residues. CDR3 loop: CASKDGAGGSYEQYF. The CDR3 DNA is TGTGCCAGTAAAGATGGGGCGGGAGGGAGCTACGAGCAGTACTTC.

This clone has just one count. The chain carries TRBV7-3 and TRBJ2-1; 7 bases align to TRBD1. The length of the CDR3 is 14 residues. J was trimmed by 5 bases and V by 5 bases; bases with no gene match: 6. CDR1 is SGHTA, CDR2 FQGTGA, per germline. This CDR3 reads CASSPGGFDNEQFF. CDR3 bases: TGTGCCAGCAGCCCAGGGGGTTTTGACAATGAGCAGTTCTTC. Full variable domain (missing parts from reference TRBV7-3 and TRBJ2-1): GAGVSQTPSNKVTEKGKYVELRCDPISGHTALYWYRQSLGQGPEFLIYFQGTGAADDSGLPNDRFFAVRPEGSVSTLKIQRTERGDSAVYLCASSPGGFDNEQFFGPGTRLTVL.

The chain employs TRBV25-1 and TRBJ1-2; D not resolved. The CDR3 has 13 amino acids. Trimming left V 1 base short and J 1 base short, with 4 bases between. The germline gives CDR1 MGHDK, CDR2 SYGVNS. CDR3: CASSESDNYGYTF. The CDR3, as DNA: TGTGCCAGCAGTGAATCGGATAACTATGGCTACACCTTC.

The chain is built from TRBV19 and TRBJ2-2; D may be TRBD2 (5 bases). Trimming stripped 2 bases from V and 5 bases from J, with 12 bases between. Germline V gene data show CDR1 as LNHDA and CDR2 as SQIVND (reference sequence). This CDR3 region has 15 residues. This CDR3 is CASSIRAELTGELFF. The CDR3 DNA sequence: TGTGCCAGTAGTATACGAGCGGAGTTGACCGGGGAGCTGTTTTTT.